The 17 T cell receptor beta chains below all came from one sample that was sequenced in a study of blood T cell repertoires in COVID-19. The table came from immunoSEQ multiplex PCR; TCRdb's copy has only in-frame clones and leaves some out. The repertoire holds about 310,000 clones, with around 87% as singletons. The sequenced sample was peripheral blood. The receptors shown here come from a man aged 50 to 59 with active or convalescent COVID-19.

The table lists this clone with a few counts. Other DNA sequences of this sample code for an identical CDR3. V and J are TRBV18 and TRBJ1-2; a possible D gene is TRBD1 (5 bases). The CDR3 consists of 13 residues. The germline gives CDR1 KGHSH, CDR2 LQKENI. The V end was cut by 2 bases, the J end by 3 bases, with 7 bases between. The CDR3 protein is CASSPGTDYGYTF. The CDR3 bases are TGTGCCAGCTCACCAGGGACTGACTATGGCTACACCTTC.

This rearrangement joins TRBV2 to TRBJ1-6; TRBD1 matches at 8 bases. V trimming: 7 bases; J trimming: 7 bases; junction bases outside the gene matches: 9. CDR1 is SNHLY, CDR2 FYNNEI, per germline. This CDR3 comprises 15 residues. The CDR3 spells CASKTAGGLNSPLHF. For the CDR3, the DNA is TGTGCCAGCAAAACGGCAGGGGGCTTGAATTCACCCCTCCACTTT.

V usage is TRBV18 and J usage is TRBJ1-3, with D maybe TRBD1 (6 bases). Trimming cost V 2 bases and J 4 bases, with 9 bases left between them. CDR1 and CDR2 (germline): KGHSH, LQKENI. The CDR3 is 14 amino acids. The CDR3 spells CASSPAGDGNTIYF. The CDR3 coding sequence is TGTGCCAGCTCACCAGCAGGGGACGGAAACACCATATATTTT.

The chain couples TRBV7-2 to TRBJ2-7, with D possibly TRBD1 on 6 matching bases. CDR1 is SGHTA, CDR2 FQGNSA, per germline. CDR3 length: 16 amino acids. The V end was cut by 5 bases, the J end by 4 bases, with 21 bases between. The CDR3 loop is CASSPQGFGGLYEQYF. In DNA, the CDR3 is TGTGCCAGCAGCCCGCAGGGATTTGGGGGCCTTTACGAGCAGTACTTC.

The chain recombines TRBV5-1 with TRBJ2-3; 9 positions match TRBD2. V lost 2 bases to trimming and J lost 3 bases; unmatched junction nucleotides: 4. This CDR3 has 15 residues. Germline lookup yields CDR1 SGHRS and CDR2 YFSETQ. For the CDR3, the DNA is TGCGCCAGCAGCTTCGTAGCGGGAGCGACAGATACGCAGTATTTT. It yields the protein CASSFVAGATDTQYF.

This clone came up once. V gene TRBV11-2 combines with J gene TRBJ2-1; 13 bases are shared with TRBD2. The CDR3 is 15 residues long. The junction had 9 bases not matched to a gene; V was cut back by 7 bases and J by 9 bases. Germline V gene data show CDR1 as SGHAT and CDR2 as FQNNGV. The CDR3 DNA is TGTGCCAGCATCCGGACTAGCGGGAGCAATAGTGAGCAGTTCTTC. It codes for CASIRTSGSNSEQFF. The full variable domain, completed using reference TRBV11-2 and TRBJ2-1, is EAGVAQSPRYKIIEKRQSVAFWCNPISGHATLYWYQQILGQGPKLLIQFQNNGVVDDSQLPKDRFSAERLKGVDSTLKIQPAKLEDSAVYLCASIRTSGSNSEQFFGPGTRLTVL.

The chain uses TRBV18 and TRBJ2-1, with 8 bases matching TRBD1. CDR3 size: 16 residues. V trimming: 3 bases; J trimming: 0 bases; junction bases outside the gene matches: 4. Germline V CDR1 and CDR2: KGHSH, LQKENI. CDR3 bases: TGTGCCAGCTCACCCCCGGGACAGGTCTCCTACAATGAGCAGTTCTTC. Encoded protein: CASSPPGQVSYNEQFF.

CDR3 nucleotide sequence: TGTGCCAGCAGTGAGGCCCAGAACACTGAAGCTTTCTTT. Amino acids: CASSEAQNTEAFF. The rearrangement links TRBV2 to TRBJ1-1, with no clear D. V dropped 3 bases and J dropped 1 base, with 6 bases sitting between them. Looked up from germline, CDR1 is SNHLY and CDR2 is FYNNEI. The CDR3 is 13 amino acids.

The V call is TRBV12-1, the J call TRBJ1-5. TRBV12-1 is described as a pseudogene. The CDR3 runs 16 residues. The CDR3 bases are TGTGCCAGCAGCTTTGGAGCCCGGGACGGGAGTCAGCCCCAGCATTTT. It translates to CASSFGARDGSQPQHF.

The chain couples TRBV6-6 to TRBJ1-6, with TRBD1 identical over 7 bases. The CDR3 is 16 residues long. With V trimmed by 2 bases and J by 6 bases, 7 bases remained unmatched. Germline V gene lookup returns CDR1 MNHNY and CDR2 SVGAGI (reference sequence). The CDR3 region has the DNA TGTGCCAGCAGTTACCCCCAGGGGGGCATTAATTCACCCCTCCACTTT. It specifies CASSYPQGGINSPLHF.

About this clone itself: A read error may produce the germline difference seen at one junction end. The chain links TRBV4-3 to TRBJ2-3; 8 positions match TRBD2. The CDR3 is made up of 16 amino acids. Looked up from germline, CDR1 is LGHNA and CDR2 is YSLEER. CDR3 DNA: TGCGCTAGCAGCCAAGGACAGCGGGGGCGCACAGATACGCAGTATTTT. It codes for CASSQGQRGRTDTQYF.

This clone was seen only once. V gene TRBV7-9 combines with J gene TRBJ1-2; D unclear. The CDR3 has 16 amino acids. Germline values: CDR1 SEHNR, CDR2 FQNEAQ (reference sequence). Trimming stripped 4 bases from V and 4 bases from J, with 19 bases between. CDR3 loop: CASSSNGVLRRYGYTF. CDR3 coding DNA: TGTGCCAGCAGCTCCAACGGGGTTCTTCGCCGCTATGGCTACACCTTC.

The chain uses TRBV5-1 and TRBJ2-1, with TRBD1 matching over 9 bases. Looked up from germline, CDR1 is SGHRS and CDR2 is YFSETQ. The CDR3 extends over 14 amino acids. The junction had 5 bases not matched to a gene; V was cut back by 1 base and J by 9 bases. CDR3 protein: CASSLRTGESEQFF. DNA for the CDR3: TGCGCCAGCAGCTTGCGGACAGGGGAGAGTGAGCAGTTCTTC.

The gene calls are TRBV5-5 and TRBJ1-5, with D maybe TRBD1 (6 bases). In germline, CDR1 is SGHKS, CDR2 YYEKEE (reference sequence). This CDR3 contains 14 residues. Deletions cut 4 bases from V and 7 bases from J, with 15 bases between. The CDR3 nucleotides read TGTGCCAGCAGCCCGGGGCCGGACAGCCAGCCCCAGCATTTT. Protein sequence: CASSPGPDSQPQHF.

The chain recombines TRBV10-3 with TRBJ1-1; 7 bases fit TRBD1. The trim removed 7 bases at V and 6 bases at J, leaving 8 bases unmatched. CDR1 is ENHRY, CDR2 SYGVKD, per germline. This CDR3 is built from 13 residues. Here the CDR3 reads CAITVDREAEAFF. The CDR3 DNA is TGTGCCATCACCGTAGACAGGGAGGCTGAAGCTTTCTTT.

The genes are TRBV30 and TRBJ1-5, with D perhaps TRBD1 (6 bases). Trimming left V 1 base short and J 6 bases short, with 10 bases between. Looked up from germline, CDR1 is GTSNPN and CDR2 is SVGIG (reference sequence). This CDR3 region has 13 residues. The CDR3 nucleotides are TGTGCCTGGAGTGGACAGGACACTCAGCCCCAGCATTTT. This sequence encodes CAWSGQDTQPQHF. The variable domain in full, completed from reference TRBV30 and TRBJ1-5, reads SQTIHQWPATLVQPVGSPLSLECTVEGTSNPNLYWYRQAAGRGLQLLFYSVGIGQISSEVPQNLSASRPQDRQFILSSKKLLLSDSGFYLCAWSGQDTQPQHFGDGTRLSIL.

In DNA, the CDR3 is TGTGCCAGCAGTTCCCGACAGGGGGCGCTTATGAATACGCAGTATTTT. Residues: CASSSRQGALMNTQYF. The chain joins TRBV27 to TRBJ2-3, with TRBD1 matching 10 bases. The V gene's germline CDR1 is MNHEY and CDR2 SMNVEV (reference sequence). The CDR3 consists of 16 residues. Trimming cost V 4 bases and J 7 bases; bases outside gene matches: 11.